The rows below give T cell receptor beta chains drawn from one sample of a study of blood T cell repertoires in COVID-19. The data were produced by immunoSEQ multiplex PCR, yet TCRdb's version contains in-frame clones alone and is incomplete. The table has 150,000 to 200,000 clones, approximately 90% seen once; the top ten hold approximately 0.5%. The sample taken for sequencing was peripheral blood. All receptors derive from a man over 45 with acute or convalescent COVID-19. Each CDR3 is given without its conserved first and last residue. Where a row states a size, it is once, few, many or the class of an expanded clone; other rows omit it.

clone size | J gene | V gene | CDR3 protein
. | TRBJ1-5 | TRBV10-3 | AIGQGIEPQH
. | TRBJ1-2 | TRBV11-2 | ASSFNADREYGYT
. | TRBJ1-5 | TRBV18 | ASSLEGVGDQPQH
once | TRBJ2-1 | TRBV9 | ASSVGGLSYNEQF
. | TRBJ1-4 | TRBV7-9 | ASSLMGQHNEKLF
. | TRBJ1-2 | TRBV5-8 | ASSPQGYGYT
. | TRBJ1-4 | TRBV12-5 | ASGFPPGRGNEKLF
. | TRBJ1-6 | TRBV6-5 | ASRGTGQGDTLH
few | TRBJ1-2 | TRBV28 | ASSLGGTGGYGYT
. | TRBJ1-6 | TRBV7-9 | ASSLSAGPLH
. | TRBJ1-2 | TRBV6-2/TRBV6-3 | ASSYYVGGQNYGYT
. | TRBJ1-1 | TRBV15 | ATSRDPGQGPEAF
. | TRBJ1-6 | TRBV19 | ASSMETGYVGSPLH
. | TRBJ1-3 | TRBV3-1/TRBV3-2 | ASSLQSSVATGNTIY